Shown below are 30 T cell receptor beta chains from a single sample sequenced in a study of a mutant IDH1 vaccine in newly diagnosed glioma. Time point described: baseline, week 1 (first vaccination visit). Treatment: pre-vaccination baseline after standard-of-care therapy. The data were produced by immunoSEQ multiplex PCR, yet TCRdb's version contains in-frame clones alone and is incomplete. The sample carries over 14,000 clones, around 87% recorded once. The input for sequencing was PBMCs, taken from a glioma patient treated with radiotherapy, temozolomide or both. The receptors here all came from a woman aged 40 to 49 with glioma. Some clones in this sample may be carry-over from other donors' samples.

The chain couples TRBV19 to TRBJ2-2; a possible D gene is TRBD1 (6 bases). The germline V gene encodes CDR1 LNHDA and CDR2 SQIVND (reference sequence). CDR3 length equals 15 residues. Trimming removed 8 bases from V and 4 bases from J, with 17 bases in between. CDR3 DNA sequence: TGTGCCAGTCACTCAGGGGCCCAACCCACCGGGGAGCTGTTTTTT. Translated: CASHSGAQPTGELFF. The full variable domain, completed using reference TRBV19 and TRBJ2-2, is DGGITQSPKYLFRKEGQNVTLSCEQNLNHDAMYWYRQDPGQGLRLIYYSQIVNDFQKGDIAEGYSVSREKKESFPLTVTSAQKNPTAFYLCASHSGAQPTGELFFGEGSRLTVL.

The V call is TRBV6-5, the J call TRBJ2-7; D is unresolved. V was shortened by 6 bases and J by 2 bases, with 14 bases between the two germline ends. CDR3 size: 14 residues. The germline V gene has CDR1 MNHEY and CDR2 SVGAGI. The CDR3 spells CASSYGTSTYEQYF. CDR3 sequence (DNA): TGTGCCAGCAGCTACGGTACTTCTACCTACGAGCAGTACTTC.

This sequence joins TRBV10-2 and TRBJ2-2, with 8 bases identical to TRBD2. Trimming cost V 7 bases and J 4 bases; bases outside gene matches: 11. Germline lookup yields CDR1 WSHSY and CDR2 SAAADI. This CDR3 has 16 residues. The CDR3, as DNA: TGCGCCAGCACCGGGACGGGAGGGGCCGGCACCGGGGAGCTGTTTTTT. Its translation is CASTGTGGAGTGELFF.

V gene TRBV9 combines with J gene TRBJ2-1; 12 nucleotides line up with TRBD2. After removal of 2 bases from V and 8 bases from J, the junction contained 8 bases not matched to a gene. CDR1 is SGDLS and CDR2 is YYNGEE in the germline V gene. The CDR3 runs to 16 residues. The CDR3 coding sequence is TGTGCCAGCAGCGTTCTAGCGGGGGGGCCGGGTCATGAGCAGTTCTTC. It yields the protein CASSVLAGGPGHEQFF. Using reference TRBV9 and TRBJ2-1 for the parts outside the CDR3, the full variable domain is DSGVTQTPKHLITATGQRVTLRCSPRSGDLSVYWYQQSLDQGLQFLIQYYNGEERAKGNILERFSAQQFPDLHSELNLSSLELGDSALYFCASSVLAGGPGHEQFFGPGTRLTVL.

This chain joins TRBV7-2 and TRBJ1-3; 8 nucleotides align to TRBD1. This CDR3 contains 16 residues. After removal of 5 bases from V and 4 bases from J, the junction contained 10 bases not matched to a gene. CDR1 and CDR2 from the germline V gene are SGHTA and FQGNSA. CDR3 nucleotides: TGTGCCAGCAGCCTACACAGGGGGAGGGAGGGAAACACCATATATTTT. Translation gives CASSLHRGREGNTIYF.

The rearrangement joins TRBV30 to TRBJ1-5, with 9 bases that match TRBD1. The CDR3 runs to 13 residues. J lost 5 bases, V lost 3 bases, and 2 bases had no gene match. Germline values: CDR1 GTSNPN, CDR2 SVGIG (reference sequence). The CDR3 DNA sequence: TGTGCCTGGAGACGACAGGGGGATCAGCCCCAGCATTTT. The encoded protein is CAWRRQGDQPQHF.

With respect to this clone: At one end the junction does not follow the germline gene, possibly because of a read error. The J gene is TRBJ2-5, the V gene TRBV7-9; D remains ambiguous. CDR3 length: 12 residues. Germline-derived CDR1 and CDR2 are SEHNR and FQNEAQ (reference sequence). This chain's CDR3 is CASSLDQGTQYF. The CDR3 bases are TGTGCCAGCAGCCTAGATCAAGGGACCCAGTACTTC.

The chain carries TRBV2 and TRBJ1-1; TRBD1 is a possible D gene (6 bases). CDR3 size: 17 residues. The V gene lost 10 bases and the J gene lost 5 bases, with 29 bases spanning the gap. Germline V gene sequence: CDR1 SNHLY, CDR2 FYNNEI. In nucleotides, the CDR3 is TGTGCCACCCTGTATGAGCTTAGTTATAGGGGGGGAACTGAAGCTTTCTTT. This sequence encodes CATLYELSYRGGTEAFF.

The V and J genes are TRBV6-1 and TRBJ2-7, with D maybe TRBD1 (6 bases). Deletions cut 8 bases from V and 0 bases from J, with 11 bases between. This CDR3 is built from 13 residues. The V gene's germline CDR1 is MNHNS and CDR2 SASEGT. In DNA, the CDR3 is TGTGCCAGCGGGGACAACAACTCCTACGAGCAGTACTTC. This encodes CASGDNNSYEQYF.

This chain connects TRBV5-4 to TRBJ2-7; 7 bases map to TRBD2. Germline V gene data show CDR1 as SGHNT and CDR2 as YYREEE (reference sequence). J gave up 7 bases and V 5 bases, and 3 bases lay outside the gene matches. The CDR3 extends over 11 amino acids. CDR3 protein: CASSFGGEQYF. The CDR3 DNA sequence: TGTGCCAGCAGTTTCGGGGGGGAGCAGTACTTC.

This rearrangement joins TRBV28 to TRBJ2-1; no definite D call. CDR3 size: 15 residues. CDR1 MDHEN and CDR2 SYDVKM come from the germline V gene. V lost 3 bases to trimming and J lost 1 base, with 10 bases between them. DNA for the CDR3: TGTGCCAGCAGTTTCTCAGGAGTTTCCTACAATGAGCAGTTCTTC. Its protein is CASSFSGVSYNEQFF.

The V call is TRBV21-1, the J call TRBJ2-1; TRBD2 was called by the table and not checked on the DNA. TRBV21-1 is listed as a pseudogene. This CDR3 spans 16 amino acids. The CDR3 sequence is CASSKEEGASYNEQFF. CDR3 bases: TGTGCCAGCAGCAAAGAGGAGGGAGCGTCCTACAATGAGCAGTTCTTC.

The chain links TRBV7-8 to TRBJ1-1; the D is unclear. The CDR3 sequence is 14 residues long. The ends were cut back, 6 bases at V and 0 bases at J, with 11 bases in the middle. CDR1 and CDR2 from the germline V gene are SGHVS and FQNEAQ. The CDR3 region is CASRTSQMNTEAFF. The DNA of the CDR3 is TGTGCCAGCAGGACGTCACAGATGAACACTGAAGCTTTCTTT.

The chain joins TRBV19 to TRBJ2-7; 7 bases align to TRBD1. This CDR3 region has 15 residues. The V gene end was trimmed by 5 bases and the J gene end by 0 bases; junction bases not matched to a gene: 7. In germline, CDR1 is LNHDA, CDR2 SQIVND (reference sequence). CDR3 loop: CASSPLDRSSYEQYF. The CDR3 nucleotides are TGTGCCAGTAGTCCATTGGACAGGAGCTCCTACGAGCAGTACTTC.

This chain links TRBV6-1 with TRBJ1-1, with 7 bases fitting TRBD1. From germline, CDR1 is MNHNS and CDR2 SASEGT. The trim removed 7 bases at V and 3 bases at J, leaving 8 bases unmatched. The CDR3 extends over 14 amino acids. Written as DNA, the CDR3 is TGTGCCAGCACCCTCAGGGGGGTCGACACTGAAGCTTTCTTT. It encodes CASTLRGVDTEAFF.

This clone was recorded once. V is TRBV28 and J is TRBJ1-1; 7 bases are a match to TRBD1. Trimming took 8 bases from V and 6 from J; bases not matched to a gene: 9. Per germline, CDR1 MDHEN and CDR2 SYDVKM. This CDR3 spans 13 amino acids. The CDR3, as DNA: TGTGCCAGCGGGGAACCCGGGACAGCTGAAGCTTTCTTT. Protein product: CASGEPGTAEAFF.

CDR3 coding DNA: TGTGCCAGCAGTAGACTAGCAGAGGATACGCAGTATTTT. Its translation: CASSRLAEDTQYF. The chain uses TRBV6-1 and TRBJ2-3, with 7 bases matching TRBD2. V was pared by 5 bases and J by 6 bases, with 5 bases of the junction left unmatched. In germline, CDR1 is MNHNS, CDR2 SASEGT. This CDR3 contains 13 residues.

This clone came up a few times. Relative to the germline gene, one junction end is altered; a read error may explain this. V usage is TRBV2 and J usage is TRBJ2-3; 8 positions match TRBD1. This CDR3 comprises 14 residues. The germline gives CDR1 SNHLY, CDR2 FYNNEI. Written as DNA, the CDR3 is TGTGCCAGCAGTTTGGGACAGGAGACAGGTACGCAGTATTTT. This gives the protein CASSLGQETGTQYF.

The chain combines TRBV28 with TRBJ1-5, with a tentative D call TRBD1 (6 bases). Germline V gene lookup returns CDR1 MDHEN and CDR2 SYDVKM. V gave up 3 bases and J gave up 5 bases, with 8 bases separating them. The CDR3 is 13 residues long. The CDR3 loop is CASSLNRDQPQHF. CDR3 sequence (DNA): TGTGCCAGCAGTTTGAACAGGGATCAGCCCCAGCATTTT. Filled out from reference TRBV28 and TRBJ1-5, the complete variable domain reads DVKVTQSSRYLVKRTGEKVFLECVQDMDHENMFWYRQDPGLGLRLIYFSYDVKMKEKGDIPEGYSVSREKKERFSLILESASTNQTSMYLCASSLNRDQPQHFGDGTRLSIL.

The table lists this clone with a few counts. The V gene is TRBV7-8, the J gene TRBJ1-5; 8 bases map to TRBD1. The CDR3 loop spans 14 amino acids. Germline CDR1 SGHVS, CDR2 FQNEAQ. V lost 5 bases, J lost 4 bases, and 4 bases stayed unmatched. This chain's CDR3 is CASSLGQGNQPQHF. The CDR3 DNA reads as TGTGCCAGCAGCCTCGGACAGGGAAATCAGCCCCAGCATTTT.

V is TRBV19 and J is TRBJ2-7; TRBD2 matches at 10 bases. The germline CDR1 and CDR2 sequences are LNHDA and SQIVND (reference sequence). The V and J ends lost 6 bases and 4 bases, in that order; junction bases with no gene match: 6. The CDR3 spans 14 residues. CDR3 residues: CASSPLAGEYEQYF. The CDR3 DNA sequence: TGTGCCAGTAGCCCGCTAGCGGGGGAATACGAGCAGTACTTC.

The chain joins TRBV7-9 to TRBJ2-3; D remains ambiguous. The CDR3 is 16 amino acids. CDR1 and CDR2 from the germline V gene are SEHNR and FQNEAQ (reference sequence). V gave up 2 bases and J gave up 0 bases, with 12 bases separating them. CDR3 DNA sequence: TGTGCCAGCAGCTTATTCCTAGGGCCCAGCACAGATACGCAGTATTTT. Translated, it gives CASSLFLGPSTDTQYF.

The chain links TRBV4-1 to TRBJ2-7; 8 bases align to TRBD1. CDR3 length: 15 residues. Trimming cost V 3 bases and J 0 bases; bases outside gene matches: 4. The germline V gene encodes CDR1 MGHRA and CDR2 YSYEKL. CDR3 in DNA: TGCGCCAGCAGCCAGAGGACAGGGAGCTCCTACGAGCAGTACTTC. Protein sequence: CASSQRTGSSYEQYF.

The chain employs TRBV7-8 and TRBJ2-6; 8 bases fit TRBD2. V lost 5 bases, J lost 0 bases, and 12 bases stayed unmatched. The CDR3 covers 19 residues. From germline, CDR1 is SGHVS and CDR2 FQNEAQ. CDR3 sequence: CASSPGGWVRVSGANVLTF. In DNA form, the CDR3 reads TGTGCCAGCAGCCCGGGAGGGTGGGTGAGGGTCTCTGGGGCCAACGTCCTGACTTTC. Combining the CDR3 with reference TRBV7-8 and TRBJ2-6 gives the whole variable domain GAGVSQSPRYKVAKRGQDVALRCDPISGHVSLFWYQQALGQGPEFLTYFQNEAQLDKSGLPSDRFFAERPEGSVSTLKIQRTQQEDSAVYLCASSPGGWVRVSGANVLTFGAGSRLTVL.

The rearrangement uses TRBV30 and TRBJ2-7; D could derive from TRBD1 or TRBD2 (5 bases each). CDR1 GTSNPN and CDR2 SVGIG come from the germline V gene (reference sequence). V shed 5 bases and J shed 3 bases, with 17 bases lying between them. The CDR3 has 14 amino acids. CDR3 protein: CAWQKKGTVYEQYF. The CDR3 coding sequence is TGTGCCTGGCAAAAAAAAGGGACGGTCTACGAGCAGTACTTC. The variable domain in full, with the rest retrieved from reference TRBV30 and TRBJ2-7, is SQTIHQWPATLVQPVGSPLSLECTVEGTSNPNLYWYRQAAGRGLQLLFYSVGIGQISSEVPQNLSASRPQDRQFILSSKKLLLSDSGFYLCAWQKKGTVYEQYFGPGTRLTVT.

The chain links TRBV5-1 to TRBJ2-1; unclear D gene. CDR1 and CDR2 (germline): SGHRS, YFSETQ. The CDR3 sequence is 16 residues long. Deletions cut 1 base from V and 2 bases from J, with 13 bases between. CDR3 residues: CASSLRGTEPYNEQFF. CDR3 sequence (DNA): TGCGCCAGCAGCTTGAGAGGAACCGAACCCTACAATGAGCAGTTCTTC.

The chain combines TRBV7-9 with TRBJ1-6, with D maybe TRBD1 (5 bases). V lost 2 bases to trimming and J lost 9 bases, with 11 bases between them. Germline V gene sequence: CDR1 SEHNR, CDR2 FQNEAQ (reference sequence). The length of the CDR3 is 14 residues. The CDR3 DNA reads as TGTGCCAGCAGCTTAAATCAGGGAGTTTCACCCCTCCACTTT. Translated: CASSLNQGVSPLHF.

This sequence joins TRBV4-2 and TRBJ1-5, with 7 bases lining up with TRBD1. CDR3 length: 16 residues. J was trimmed by 6 bases and V by 0 bases; bases with no gene match: 8. From germline, CDR1 is LGHNA and CDR2 YNFKEQ. CDR3 protein: CASSQDARQGGQPQHF. The CDR3 nucleotides are TGTGCCAGCAGCCAAGATGCCAGGCAGGGGGGTCAGCCCCAGCATTTT.

The count of this clone is one. The chain employs TRBV6-6 and TRBJ2-7; D might be TRBD1 (8 bases). The CDR3 has 14 amino acids. V was cut by 1 base and J by 5 bases, with 12 bases left in between. The germline V gene has CDR1 MNHNY and CDR2 SVGAGI (reference sequence). The CDR3 region has the DNA TGTGCCAGCAGTTACTTACAGGGGGGGAACGAGCAGTACTTC. Residues: CASSYLQGGNEQYF.

The V gene is TRBV7-2, the J gene TRBJ1-4; D is perhaps TRBD1 (5 bases). Trimming shortened V by 3 bases and J by 2 bases, and 13 bases separated the two germline ends. The CDR3 loop spans 16 amino acids. Germline CDR1 is SGHTA and CDR2 is FQGNSA. CDR3 protein: CASSLGPRGTNEKLFF. CDR3 nucleotides: TGTGCCAGCAGCTTGGGCCCCCGGGGGACTAATGAAAAACTGTTTTTT.